One and the same sample provided the 27 T cell receptor beta chains below, sequenced in a study of shared clonotypes between healthy human individuals. Assay used: immunoSEQ multiplex PCR; TCRdb lists only in-frame clones, some missing. Among hundreds of thousands of clones listed, around 96% were seen once. The sequencing sample was made of naive CD4+ T cells sorted from blood. Stated subset: CD45RA+ positively selected. These receptors came from a young woman in good health.

This rearrangement joins TRBV7-9 to TRBJ1-4; D gene uncertain. Germline V lookup: CDR1 SEHNR, CDR2 FQNEAQ (reference sequence). The CDR3 runs 14 residues. The V and J ends lost 0 bases and 8 bases respectively, with 10 bases between them. The DNA of the CDR3 is TGTGCCAGCAGCTTAGCTTTCCAGGTCGAAAAACTGTTTTTT. Encoded protein: CASSLAFQVEKLFF. Full variable domain (outside the CDR3, taken from reference TRBV7-9 and TRBJ1-4): DTGVSQNPRHKITKRGQNVTFRCDPISEHNRLYWYRQTLGQGPEFLTYFQNEAQLEKSRLLSDRFSAERPKGSFSTLEIQRTEQGDSAMYLCASSLAFQVEKLFFGSGTQLSVL.

The rearrangement uses TRBV11-2 and TRBJ2-7, with 12 nucleotides matching TRBD2. Per the germline V gene, CDR1 is SGHAT and CDR2 is FQNNGV. The CDR3 loop spans 14 amino acids. V was clipped by 6 bases and J by 5 bases; unmatched bases: 5. The CDR3 nucleotides read TGTGCCAGCAGAAGGACTAGCGGGACGCACGAGCAGTACTTC. Its protein product is CASRRTSGTHEQYF.

The chain recombines TRBV2 with TRBJ1-2; weak D call: TRBD1 (5 bases). The V gene lost 6 bases and the J gene lost 3 bases, with 11 bases spanning the gap. CDR1 and CDR2 from the germline V gene are SNHLY and FYNNEI. CDR3 length: 13 amino acids. The CDR3 nucleotides read TGTGCCAGCAGGACAGAAATTTACTATGGCTACACCTTC. Its translation is CASRTEIYYGYTF.

This chain connects TRBV18 to TRBJ2-7, with 8 bases that match TRBD1. From germline, CDR1 is KGHSH and CDR2 LQKENI. The CDR3 is 14 amino acids. V was clipped by 2 bases and J by 4 bases; unmatched bases: 4. The CDR3, as DNA: TGTGCCAGCTCACCATCGGGACAGGCTTACGAGCAGTACTTC. Amino acids: CASSPSGQAYEQYF.

This chain uses TRBV28 with TRBJ2-3, with 10 bases lining up with TRBD2. Germline V gene data show CDR1 as MDHEN and CDR2 as SYDVKM. The CDR3 sequence is 15 residues long. Trimming removed 2 bases from V and 7 bases from J; junction bases left unmatched: 6. The CDR3 nucleotides read TGTGCCAGCAGTTTAGGGCTAGCGGGAGCAAATACGCAGTATTTT. Its protein product is CASSLGLAGANTQYF.

This clone was counted only a few times. The sample holds other DNA sequences that translate to the same CDR3. This chain uses TRBV5-1 with TRBJ2-3; D gene uncertain. From germline, CDR1 is SGHRS and CDR2 YFSETQ. The V end was cut by 2 bases, the J end by 0 bases, with 1 base between. The CDR3 consists of 12 residues. The CDR3 coding sequence is TGCGCCAGCAGCTTTAGCACAGATACGCAGTATTTT. Translated, it gives CASSFSTDTQYF.

Only a few counts were recorded for this clone. The chain has TRBV20-1 and TRBJ2-7; the D is unclear. V lost 6 bases and J 12 bases, leaving 12 bases between the germline ends. The CDR3 covers 9 residues. The germline V gene encodes CDR1 DFQATT and CDR2 SNEGSKA (reference sequence). CDR3 in amino acids: CSARSSWYF. The CDR3 DNA reads as TGCAGTGCGAGGAGCAGTTGGTACTTC.

This clone came up once. The chain links TRBV29-1 to TRBJ1-1; D remains ambiguous. V was cut by 4 bases and J by 2 bases, with 5 bases left in between. The germline CDR1 and CDR2 sequences are SQVTM and ANQGSEA. The CDR3 has 11 amino acids. For the CDR3, the DNA is TGCAGCGTTGGAACAAACACTGAAGCTTTCTTT. This gives the protein CSVGTNTEAFF. Using reference TRBV29-1 and TRBJ1-1 for the parts outside the CDR3, the full variable domain is SAVISQKPSRDICQRGTSLTIQCQVDSQVTMMFWYRQQPGQSLTLIATANQGSEATYESGFVIDKFPISRPNLTFSTLTVSNMSPEDSSIYLCSVGTNTEAFFGQGTRLTVV.

The chain carries TRBV10-2 and TRBJ2-1, with 12 bases matching TRBD2. The CDR3 loop spans 15 amino acids. Germline V gene data show CDR1 as WSHSY and CDR2 as SAAADI. Germline trimming cut 6 bases from V and 8 bases from J; bases unmatched to any gene: 8. The CDR3 nucleotides are TGCGCCAGCAGGGTTCTAGCGGGAGGGCCGGATGAGCAGTTCTTC. Protein: CASRVLAGGPDEQFF.

CDR3 bases: TGTGCCAGCAGAGGACAGGGGGGTCAGCCCCAGCATTTT. Residues: CASRGQGGQPQHF. The chain joins TRBV6-1 to TRBJ1-5, with 10 nucleotides matching TRBD1. The CDR3 sequence is 13 residues long. Trimming at V came to 6 bases and at J to 6 bases, leaving 2 bases not matched to a gene. Per the germline V gene, CDR1 is MNHNS and CDR2 is SASEGT.

This chain uses TRBV6-6 with TRBJ2-7; a weak D match, TRBD2 (6 bases). CDR3 length: 14 amino acids. V was clipped by 4 bases and J by 5 bases, with 15 bases between them. The germline V gene has CDR1 MNHNY and CDR2 SVGAGI (reference sequence). In nucleotides, the CDR3 is TGTGCCAGCAGTTCGTGGGGGGACGATCACGAGCAGTACTTC. It specifies CASSSWGDDHEQYF.

The chain has TRBV2 and TRBJ2-6, with D perhaps being TRBD1 or TRBD2 (5 bases each). The germline V gene has CDR1 SNHLY and CDR2 FYNNEI. Trimming cost V 6 bases and J 0 bases, with 9 bases left between them. The CDR3 covers 15 residues. The CDR3 sequence is CASRGVPSGANVLTF. In DNA, the CDR3 is TGTGCCAGCAGGGGGGTTCCCTCTGGGGCCAACGTCCTGACTTTC.

The chain couples TRBV6-5 to TRBJ2-2; no clear D. Trimming pared 3 bases from V and 2 bases from J, leaving 10 bases between. The CDR3 sequence is 15 residues long. Germline V gives CDR1 MNHEY, CDR2 SVGAGI. The DNA for the CDR3 is TGTGCCAGCAGTTATTGGCCTCTTAACACCGGGGAGCTGTTTTTT. This translates into CASSYWPLNTGELFF.

V is TRBV5-4 and J is TRBJ2-1, with 16 bases identical to TRBD2. The CDR3 totals 17 residues. After removal of 6 bases from V and 9 bases from J, the junction contained 12 bases not matched to a gene. Germline V gene lookup returns CDR1 SGHNT and CDR2 YYREEE (reference sequence). CDR3 region: CASTHGGGLAGGIEQFF. The CDR3 DNA sequence: TGTGCCAGCACCCATGGCGGGGGACTAGCGGGAGGGATTGAGCAGTTCTTC.

This rearrangement joins TRBV18 to TRBJ2-6; 10 bases are shared with TRBD2. V lost 0 bases and J lost 0; bases outside the gene matches: 2. Germline-derived CDR1 and CDR2 are KGHSH and LQKENI. CDR3 length: 18 amino acids. CDR3 residues: CASSPPASGSSGANVLTF. The CDR3 bases are TGTGCCAGCTCACCACCGGCTAGCGGGAGCTCTGGGGCCAACGTCCTGACTTTC.

The CDR3 region is CASRRGTLAGLNEQFF. The CDR3 DNA is TGTGCCAGTAGGAGGGGGACGCTAGCGGGACTCAATGAGCAGTTCTTC. The chain links TRBV19 to TRBJ2-1, with 9 bases that match TRBD2. Looked up from germline, CDR1 is LNHDA and CDR2 is SQIVND (reference sequence). The CDR3 is 16 residues long. V lost 6 bases and J lost 6; bases outside the gene matches: 12.

This chain joins TRBV6-5 and TRBJ2-2; TRBD2 matches at 10 bases. Germline trimming cut 2 bases from V and 6 bases from J; bases unmatched to any gene: 6. Germline V gene sequence: CDR1 MNHEY, CDR2 SVGAGI. The CDR3 length is 16 residues. The CDR3 sequence is CASSYGRAGGPGELFF. The CDR3 region has the DNA TGTGCCAGCAGTTACGGACGAGCGGGAGGGCCCGGGGAGCTGTTTTTT.

The chain links TRBV5-4 to TRBJ2-5, with D maybe TRBD2 (7 bases). Trimming pared 0 bases from V and 1 base from J, leaving 16 bases between. Germline assignment: CDR1 SGHNT and CDR2 YYREEE (reference sequence). The CDR3 runs to 17 residues. CDR3 DNA sequence: TGTGCCAGCAGCTTGGTTCCGGGGGGCGAGCTCCAAGAGACCCAGTACTTC. This sequence encodes CASSLVPGGELQETQYF.

V is TRBV9 and J is TRBJ1-1, with TRBD1 matching over 7 bases. Germline CDR1 reads SGDLS; CDR2 reads YYNGEE. The CDR3 is 13 amino acids. After removal of 4 bases from V and 8 bases from J, the junction contained 8 bases not matched to a gene. The CDR3 sequence: CASSPSPDREAFF. In DNA, the CDR3 is TGTGCCAGCAGCCCTTCACCGGACAGGGAAGCTTTCTTT.

The chain carries TRBV28 and TRBJ1-1, with D possibly being TRBD1 (5 bases). V was pared by 6 bases and J by 3 bases, with 14 bases between. This CDR3 has 14 amino acids. CDR1 is MDHEN and CDR2 is SYDVKM in the germline V gene. DNA of the CDR3: TGTGCCAGCAGCGAATCGACAGCCCACACTGAAGCTTTCTTT. It is translated as CASSESTAHTEAFF.

The V gene is TRBV27, the J gene TRBJ1-5, with unresolved D. The CDR3 has 15 amino acids. Germline loops: CDR1 MNHEY, CDR2 SMNVEV (reference sequence). V was trimmed by 3 bases and J by 6 bases, leaving 15 bases between them. The DNA for the CDR3 is TGTGCCAGCAGTTTCGATGAGATTTCGGGTCAGCCCCAGCATTTT. Residues: CASSFDEISGQPQHF.

The V gene is TRBV5-6, the J gene TRBJ2-3; no clear D. The CDR3 sequence is 14 residues long. Germline-derived CDR1 and CDR2 are SGHDT and YYEEEE. V was clipped by 4 bases and J by 4 bases, with 13 bases between them. In DNA form, the CDR3 reads TGTGCCAGCAGCACCCTCAGTTCGGCAGATACGCAGTATTTT. Its protein is CASSTLSSADTQYF.

J is TRBJ1-1 and V is TRBV2; TRBD1 matches 8 bases. J lost 7 bases, V lost 6 bases, and 10 bases had no gene match. This CDR3 spans 14 amino acids. Germline CDR1 is SNHLY and CDR2 is FYNNEI. This CDR3 is CASSGTGGAREAFF. CDR3 nucleotide sequence: TGTGCCAGCAGCGGGACAGGTGGAGCCCGTGAAGCTTTCTTT.

The chain has TRBV5-1 and TRBJ1-2, with a possible D match to TRBD1 (6 bases). Germline assignment: CDR1 SGHRS and CDR2 YFSETQ. Trimming took 1 base from V and 4 from J, leaving 23 bases between them. The CDR3 totals 18 residues. CDR3 DNA: TGCGCCAGCAGCTTGCCGGAACCGGGACATCGGAGGGGCTATGGCTACACCTTC. This translates into CASSLPEPGHRRGYGYTF. Full variable domain (outside the CDR3, taken from reference TRBV5-1 and TRBJ1-2): KAGVTQTPRYLIKTRGQQVTLSCSPISGHRSVSWYQQTPGQGLQFLFEYFSETQRNKGNFPGRFSGRQFSNSRSEMNVSTLELGDSALYLCASSLPEPGHRRGYGYTFGSGTRLTVV.

This clone was found a few times. This chain uses TRBV7-9 with TRBJ1-2; 8 nucleotides agree with TRBD1. Germline-derived CDR1 and CDR2 are SEHNR and FQNEAQ (reference sequence). The CDR3 totals 14 residues. V was clipped by 3 bases and J by 7 bases; unmatched bases: 7. The CDR3 DNA reads TGTGCCAGCAGCTTCGGACAGGGATCGGGTGGCTACACCTTC. It translates to CASSFGQGSGGYTF. Complete variable domain (other parts from reference TRBV7-9 and TRBJ1-2): DTGVSQNPRHKITKRGQNVTFRCDPISEHNRLYWYRQTLGQGPEFLTYFQNEAQLEKSRLLSDRFSAERPKGSFSTLEIQRTEQGDSAMYLCASSFGQGSGGYTFGSGTRLTVV.

J is TRBJ1-5 and V is TRBV19; perhaps TRBD1 as D (5 bases). Per the germline V gene, CDR1 is LNHDA and CDR2 is SQIVND (reference sequence). This CDR3 comprises 13 residues. Trimming removed 8 bases at V and 2 bases at J, with 10 bases between. Here the CDR3 reads CASDRGGNQPQHF. CDR3 bases: TGTGCCAGTGATAGGGGTGGCAATCAGCCCCAGCATTTT.

The chain employs TRBV21-1 and TRBJ2-7; the listed D gene, TRBD2, was not tested against the DNA. TRBV21-1 is a pseudogene. The CDR3 sequence is 18 residues long. This CDR3 reads CASSKAEASRDGSYEQYF. DNA of the CDR3: TGTGCCAGCAGCAAAGCGGAGGCTAGCCGGGATGGATCCTACGAGCAGTACTTC.